The 8 T cell receptor beta chains in this list originate from one sample, sequenced in a study of T-cell memory formation after mild COVID-19. MiXCR was run by TCRdb on the 5' RACE reads, yielding one entry per CDR3 protein. The table shows 470,000 or so distinct CDR3 sequences, with about 18% occurring only once. The sequencing input was PBMCs or a T cell subset sorted from them (not recorded which). Receptor source: an adult woman who had mild COVID-19 (a few samples of this study predate the infection). Cell type and time point are not known.

This clonotype was seen only a few times. The CDR3 DNA follows: TGTGCCAGCAGTTACTCAGCGGGACAGCTATACGAGCAGTACTTC. The encoded protein is CASSYSAGQLYEQYF. This chain links TRBV6-2 or TRBV6-3 with TRBJ2-7; possibly TRBD1 or TRBD2 for D (7 bases each). This CDR3 has 15 amino acids. V lost 0 bases and J lost 4, with 13 bases in between. The germline CDR1 and CDR2 sequences are MNHEY and SVGEGT.

The chain links TRBV5-1 to TRBJ1-1, with D possibly being TRBD1 (5 bases). This CDR3 region has 16 residues. Trimming took off 7 bases at V and 1 base at J, with 20 bases between the two ends. Germline V gene lookup returns CDR1 SGHRS and CDR2 YFSETQ. The CDR3 nucleotides are TGCGCCAGCGGCTCTTCTGGGGGTTTTGCGAACACTGAAGCTTTCTTT. It is translated as CASGSSGGFANTEAFF.

The CDR3 sequence: CASSFEGGHTDTQYF. CDR3 DNA sequence: TGCGCCAGCAGCTTTGAGGGGGGGCACACAGATACGCAGTATTTT. This sequence joins TRBV5-1 and TRBJ2-3; a possible D gene is TRBD2 (7 bases). The CDR3 runs to 15 residues. CDR1 and CDR2 from the germline V gene are SGHRS and YFSETQ. The V and J ends lost 2 bases and 2 bases respectively, with 12 bases between them. Filled out from reference TRBV5-1 and TRBJ2-3, the complete variable domain reads KAGVTQTPRYLIKTRGQQVTLSCSPISGHRSVSWYQQTPGQGLQFLFEYFSETQRNKGNFPGRFSGRQFSNSRSEMNVSTLELGDSALYLCASSFEGGHTDTQYFGPGTRLTVL.

This clonotype was detected ten times or more. The chain couples TRBV29-1 to TRBJ2-6, with unresolved D. This CDR3 comprises 14 residues. The germline gives CDR1 SQVTM, CDR2 ANQGSEA. Trimming took 4 bases from V and 0 from J, leaving 7 bases between them. CDR3 amino acids: CSVGVSSGANVLTF. CDR3 bases: TGCAGCGTTGGGGTGTCCTCTGGGGCCAACGTCCTGACTTTC.

This clonotype was counted only a few times. The chain carries TRBV24-1 and TRBJ2-3; 8 bases are shared with TRBD2. Germline CDR1 and CDR2: KGHDR and SFDVKD. The CDR3 is made up of 14 amino acids. V was clipped by 4 bases and J by 1 base; unmatched bases: 0. The CDR3, as DNA: TGTGCCACCAGTGAACTAGCGGGCACAGATACGCAGTATTTT. Translation gives CATSELAGTDTQYF.

The rearrangement uses TRBV15 and TRBJ2-3, with D uncertain. The CDR3 has 13 residues. Trimming pared 5 bases from V and 2 bases from J, leaving 8 bases between. From germline, CDR1 is LNHNV and CDR2 YYDKDF (reference sequence). CDR3 DNA: TGTGCCACCAGCTCTCTGGCCACAGATACGCAGTATTTT. Protein sequence: CATSSLATDTQYF.

This clonotype was detected only a few times. J is TRBJ1-1 and V is TRBV18; tentative D call: TRBD1 (5 bases). V was pared by 2 bases and J by 3 bases, with 16 bases between. Germline V gene sequence: CDR1 KGHSH, CDR2 LQKENI. The CDR3 consists of 16 residues. This CDR3 reads CASSPNTGAGYTEAFF. The CDR3, as DNA: TGTGCCAGCTCACCAAATACAGGTGCGGGCTACACTGAAGCTTTCTTT.

The chain uses TRBV2 and TRBJ1-1; D gene unclear. V shed 5 bases and J shed 4 bases, with 20 bases lying between them. Looked up from germline, CDR1 is SNHLY and CDR2 is FYNNEI. The length of the CDR3 is 16 residues. DNA of the CDR3: TGTGCCAGCAGTCGGGCGGCAGGATCGGGGAGCACTGAAGCTTTCTTT. Its protein product is CASSRAAGSGSTEAFF.